This T cell receptor (beta chain) was sequenced for a study of response to subunit inactivated influenza vaccine. This CDR3 is 13 amino acids long. Per the germline V gene, CDR1 is DFQATT and CDR2 is SNEGSKA (reference sequence). Germline trimming cut 6 bases from V and 4 bases from J; bases unmatched to any gene: 7. Study outcomes and limitations: The authors put forward the suggestion that each seasonal influenza vaccination may bring in only a limited number of new T cells.

TCRdb independently ran MiXCR on the RT-PCR reads; one entry per CDR3 protein. The sample lists around 790,000 distinct CDR3 sequences; 21% were seen once. The sample holds a few counts of this clonotype. Its target is unknown. This clonotype was obtained from a man aged 50-59 years who received an inactivated influenza vaccine. The chain joins TRBV20-1 to TRBJ1-2; TRBD1 matches at 8 bases. The sample in question was PBMCs from blood, obtained 5 to 6 days after vaccination. DNA of the CDR3: TGCAGTGCCAAGGGACAGGCCCCCTATGGCTACACCTTC. This codes for CSAKGQAPYGYTF.